Listed below are T cell receptor beta chains from one sample, sequenced in a study of T-cell memory formation after mild COVID-19. Each CDR3 protein gets one entry after TCRdb re-called the 5' RACE reads with MiXCR. In the table there are 450,000 or so distinct CDR3 sequences, around a quarter of which are singletons. The sample comprised PBMCs or a T cell subset sorted from them (not recorded which). These receptors were collected from an adult woman who had mild COVID-19 (a few samples of this study predate the infection). Cell type and time point are not known. CDR3s include the opening cysteine and the closing phenylalanine or tryptophan. A D gene is named only where the DNA matches it firmly. Size values are once, few and many counts, or a class for expanded clones, and some rows have none.

V	D	J	size	CDR3	DNA
TRBV7-8	-	TRBJ2-5	few	CASSLFRGGETQYF	TGTGCCAGCAGCTTATTCAGGGGTGGAGAGACCCAGTACTTC
TRBV6-1	-	TRBJ2-2	few	CASKGQQNTGELFF	TGTGCCAGCAAAGGGCAGCAGAACACCGGGGAGCTGTTTTTT
TRBV9	-	TRBJ2-7	-	CASSVGGISYEQYF	TGTGCCAGCAGCGTAGGGGGAATCTCCTACGAGCAGTACTTC
TRBV27	-	TRBJ1-4	-	CASSFLRGNEKLFF	TGTGCCAGCAGTTTCCTTCGGGGAAATGAAAAACTGTTTTTT
TRBV5-1	TRBD1	TRBJ1-3	-	CASSLQTGDTIYF	TGCGCCAGCAGCCTCCAGACAGGGGACACCATATATTTT
TRBV29-1	TRBD2	TRBJ2-3	-	CSVTSGEDTQYF	TGCAGCGTTACTAGCGGGGAAGATACGCAGTATTTT
TRBV5-1	TRBD1	TRBJ2-6	-	CASSLVGGTGGLSFSGANVLTF	TGCGCCAGCAGCTTGGTTGGCGGGACAGGGGGCCTTTCCTTCTCTGGGGCCAACGTCCTGACTTTC
TRBV24-1	-	TRBJ2-1	few	CATSDFGRGLGNEQFF	TGTGCCACCAGTGATTTCGGCAGAGGATTGGGGAATGAGCAGTTCTTC
TRBV12-3/TRBV12-4	-	TRBJ1-3	-	CASSFAASPIYF	TGTGCCAGCAGTTTTGCCGCGAGCCCCATATATTTT
TRBV7-2	-	TRBJ1-4	few	CASMKREGHEKLFF	TGTGCCAGCATGAAAAGGGAGGGTCATGAAAAACTGTTTTTT
TRBV7-2	-	TRBJ1-6	few	CASSFYQTHSPLHF	TGTGCCAGCAGCTTTTACCAGACACATTCACCCCTCCACTTT
TRBV5-1	TRBD1	TRBJ1-1	-	CASSLGDRGDFGAFF	TGCGCCAGCAGCTTGGGGGACAGGGGTGATTTTGGAGCTTTCTTT
TRBV11-2	-	TRBJ2-3	-	CASSHWVISEDTQYF	TGTGCCAGCAGCCACTGGGTGATATCGGAAGATACGCAGTATTTT
TRBV19	-	TRBJ1-1	-	CASSIPHLNTEAFF	TGTGCCAGTAGTATCCCCCACCTGAACACTGAAGCTTTCTTT
TRBV12-3/TRBV12-4	-	TRBJ2-1	-	CASSLLGLRNEQFF	TGTGCCAGCAGTTTGCTCGGACTTCGAAATGAGCAGTTCTTC
TRBV4-3	-	TRBJ2-7	-	CASSQDRWTSSYEQYF	TGCGCCAGCAGCCAAGATAGGTGGACCTCTTCCTACGAGCAGTACTTC
TRBV7-9	TRBD1	TRBJ2-7	few	CASSSTSLRDSSEQYF	TGTGCCAGCAGCTCAACATCCCTCCGGGACAGTAGTGAGCAGTACTTC
TRBV12-3/TRBV12-4	-	TRBJ2-2	few	CASSLNRHTGELFF	TGTGCCAGCAGTTTAAACCGACACACCGGGGAGCTGTTTTTT
TRBV15	-	TRBJ2-1	-	CATSRVYNEQFF	TGTGCCACCAGCAGGGTCTACAATGAGCAGTTCTTC
TRBV29-1	TRBD1	TRBJ2-3	-	CSADRGPTDTQYF	TGCAGCGCGGACAGGGGGCCGACAGATACGCAGTATTTT
TRBV12-3/TRBV12-4	-	TRBJ1-6	-	CASSPPYNSPLHF	TGTGCCAGCAGCCCTCCCTATAATTCACCCCTCCACTTT
TRBV7-9	-	TRBJ2-2	-	CASSRDVGELFF	TGTGCCAGCAGCCGGGACGTGGGGGAGCTGTTTTTT
TRBV7-6	TRBD2	TRBJ2-5	-	CASSLVAGGLKETQYF	TGTGCCAGCAGCTTAGTCGCGGGGGGGCTGAAAGAGACCCAGTACTTC
TRBV27	TRBD2	TRBJ2-2	many	CASSMPGLAGGGTGELFF	TGTGCCAGCAGTATGCCGGGACTAGCGGGAGGAGGGACCGGGGAGCTGTTTTTT
TRBV20-1	TRBD2	TRBJ2-7	few	CSAPGGGSAHEQYF	TGCAGTGCTCCCGGGGGGGGATCCGCACACGAGCAGTACTTC
TRBV6-2/TRBV6-3	TRBD1	TRBJ2-7	-	CASSLDRGSSSYEQYF	TGTGCCAGCAGTCTAGACAGGGGTTCATCCTCCTACGAGCAGTACTTC
TRBV3-1	-	TRBJ2-1	-	CASSQDVRIDGNEQFF	TGTGCCAGCAGCCAAGATGTCAGGATAGACGGTAATGAGCAGTTCTTC
TRBV2	-	TRBJ2-1	few	CASSPLAPGHLYNEQFF	TGTGCCAGCAGCCCTCTAGCTCCCGGGCACCTCTACAATGAGCAGTTCTTC
TRBV7-2	-	TRBJ1-4	-	CASSQWGVNEKLFF	TGTGCCAGCAGCCAATGGGGGGTAAATGAAAAACTGTTTTTT
TRBV14	-	TRBJ1-2	-	CASSQERGRVGGYTF	TGTGCCAGCAGCCAAGAAAGAGGCAGGGTTGGCGGCTACACCTTC
TRBV5-1	-	TRBJ2-5	-	CASSLVPGDQETQYF	TGCGCCAGCAGCTTGGTTCCGGGGGACCAAGAGACCCAGTACTTC
TRBV20-1	-	TRBJ1-1	-	CSAFSRDLHSTEAFF	TGCAGTGCTTTCTCTCGGGACCTTCATAGCACTGAAGCTTTCTTT
TRBV20-1	-	TRBJ2-1	-	CSAREAFNEQFF	TGCAGTGCCAGGGAGGCCTTCAATGAGCAGTTCTTC
TRBV7-2	-	TRBJ2-1	few	CASSLAPMGHEQFF	TGTGCCAGCAGCTTAGCCCCGATGGGCCATGAGCAGTTCTTC
TRBV6-5	-	TRBJ2-5	few	CASSPLLERGGGETQYF	TGTGCCAGCAGTCCCTTACTGGAAAGGGGCGGAGGGGAGACCCAGTACTTC
TRBV14	-	TRBJ2-2	few	CASSLLVVQDSARELFF	TGTGCCAGCAGCCTACTTGTGGTCCAGGATTCCGCGAGGGAGCTGTTTTTT
TRBV5-6	-	TRBJ1-6	-	CASSLSQGRSPLHF	TGTGCCAGCAGCTTGAGTCAGGGGAGGTCACCCCTCCACTTT
TRBV5-1	-	TRBJ2-1	-	CASSFLPQGEQFF	TGCGCCAGCAGCTTTCTTCCGCAGGGCGAGCAGTTCTTC
TRBV4-3	TRBD2	TRBJ2-1	-	CASSQDGASGSGEQFF	TGCGCCAGCAGCCAAGACGGGGCTAGCGGGAGCGGTGAGCAGTTCTTC
TRBV5-1	-	TRBJ2-5	many	CASSLGQSQETQYF	TGCGCCAGCAGCCTAGGACAGAGCCAAGAGACCCAGTACTTC
TRBV20-1	TRBD2	TRBJ2-5	-	CSPWEGTSLKETQYF	TGCAGCCCGTGGGAGGGGACTAGCTTAAAAGAGACCCAGTACTTC
TRBV11-2	-	TRBJ1-1	-	CASRSMRHNSAEAFF	TGTGCCAGCAGGAGTATGCGGCATAACTCTGCCGAAGCTTTCTTT
TRBV9	TRBD2	TRBJ2-3	-	CASSVVPGGITDTQYF	TGTGCCAGCAGCGTAGTGCCGGGGGGGATCACAGATACGCAGTATTTT
TRBV29-1	-	TRBJ2-1	-	CSGGTAGNEQFF	TGCAGCGGCGGGACCGCCGGGAATGAGCAGTTCTTC
TRBV7-9	-	TRBJ1-2	few	CASSLGIGGYTF	TGTGCCAGCAGCTTAGGAATTGGTGGCTACACCTTC
TRBV7-2	TRBD2	TRBJ2-3	-	CASSPLLAGGTDTQYF	TGTGCCAGCAGCCCCCTTTTGGCGGGAGGCACAGATACGCAGTATTTT
TRBV10-3	TRBD1	TRBJ1-2	few	CAIVGQGGYYGYTF	TGTGCCATCGTTGGACAGGGAGGGTACTATGGCTACACCTTC
TRBV7-3	-	TRBJ2-2	few	CASSLTPNSGELFF	TGTGCCAGCAGCTTAACCCCTAACTCCGGGGAGCTGTTTTTT
TRBV5-8	TRBD1	TRBJ1-5	few	CASSLFGQGEQPQHF	TGTGCCAGCAGCTTATTCGGACAGGGCGAGCAGCCCCAGCATTTT
TRBV11-3	-	TRBJ2-1	-	CASSHQGPGNEQFF	TGTGCCAGCAGCCACCAAGGACCGGGCAATGAGCAGTTCTTC
TRBV5-4	TRBD2	TRBJ2-1	-	CASSSGIAGTDEQFF	TGTGCCAGCAGCAGTGGAATAGCGGGAACGGATGAGCAGTTCTTC
TRBV3-1	-	TRBJ2-1	-	CASSQESSVYNEQFF	TGTGCCAGCAGCCAAGAAAGTAGCGTCTACAATGAGCAGTTCTTC
TRBV7-9	-	TRBJ1-4	-	CASSLGVDAGEKLFF	TGTGCCAGCAGCTTGGGAGTCGATGCGGGTGAAAAACTGTTTTTT